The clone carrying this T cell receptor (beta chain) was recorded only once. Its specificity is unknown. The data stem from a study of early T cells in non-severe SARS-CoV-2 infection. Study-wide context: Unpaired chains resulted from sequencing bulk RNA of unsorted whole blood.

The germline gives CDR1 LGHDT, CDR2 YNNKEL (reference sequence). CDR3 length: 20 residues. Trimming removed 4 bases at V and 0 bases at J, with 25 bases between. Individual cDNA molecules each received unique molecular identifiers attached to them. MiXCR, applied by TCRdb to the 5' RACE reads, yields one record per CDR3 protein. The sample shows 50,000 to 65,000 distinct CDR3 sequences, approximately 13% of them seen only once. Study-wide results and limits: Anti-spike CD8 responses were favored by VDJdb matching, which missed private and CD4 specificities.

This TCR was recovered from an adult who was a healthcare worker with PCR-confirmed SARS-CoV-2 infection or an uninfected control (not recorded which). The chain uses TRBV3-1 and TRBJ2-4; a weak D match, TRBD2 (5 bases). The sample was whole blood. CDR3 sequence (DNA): TGTGCCAGCAGCCCCCACCCCCCCGGGATGGGGTTGATAGCCAAAAACATTCAGTACTTC. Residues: CASSPHPPGMGLIAKNIQYF. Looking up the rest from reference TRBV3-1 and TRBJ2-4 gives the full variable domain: DTAVSQTPKYLVTQMGNDKSIKCEQNLGHDTMYWYKQDSKKFLKIMFSYNNKELIINETVPNRFSPKSPDKAHLNLHINSLELGDSAVYFCASSPHPPGMGLIAKNIQYFGAGTRLSVL.